One and the same sample provided the 20 T cell receptor beta chains below, sequenced in a study of tumor and adjacent non-tumor tissue in lung cancer. Three rounds of nested PCR, following a modified ARM-PCR protocol, produced the TCRbeta library. TCRdb re-called the multiplex PCR reads with MiXCR, one entry per CDR3 protein. The sample shows roughly 75,000 distinct CDR3 sequences, around 70% of them seen only once. The template was RNA from unsorted bulk tissue. The normal lung tissue was taken more than 3 cm from the tumor edge. The sequenced sample was distant non-tumor lung tissue. Receptors originate from a woman in her fifties or sixties with non-small cell lung cancer.

A word on this clonotype: The CDR3 ends on some other residue instead of the conserved phenylalanine or tryptophan, so this is likely a read error. The rearrangement joins TRBV11-2 to TRBJ1-1; D remains unclear. This CDR3 is built from 13 residues. The germline V gene has CDR1 SGHAT and CDR2 FQNNGV. CDR3 protein: CASGLVDNTEAFS. The CDR3 bases are TGTGCCAGCGGCTTAGTGGATAACACTGAAGCTTTCTCT.

This clonotype was seen just once. This CDR3 fails to terminate in the conserved phenylalanine or tryptophan, so it likely reflects a read error. The chain couples TRBV29-1 to TRBJ2-2; perhaps TRBD2 as D (5 bases). The CDR3 spans 14 residues. Germline V gene lookup returns CDR1 SQVTM and CDR2 ANQGSEA. V lost 4 bases and J lost 7, with 16 bases in between. CDR3 protein: CSVGIEGGVGELFL. The CDR3, as DNA: TGCAGCGTTGGCATAGAGGGTGGAGTCGGGGAGCTGTTTTTG.

This clonotype was detected only once. V gene TRBV7-8 combines with J gene TRBJ1-2; D is uncertain. The V and J ends lost 5 bases and 10 bases respectively, with 17 bases between them. The CDR3 extends over 13 amino acids. Germline-derived CDR1 and CDR2 are SGHVS and FQNEAQ. In nucleotides, the CDR3 is TGTGCCAGCAGCCCCATGCGATCGGGTGCCTACACCTTC. Its protein product is CASSPMRSGAYTF.

This clonotype was counted once. A much larger clone is a single base away; this may be a read error. The CDR3 reads CASSKLGGANVLTF. CDR3 coding DNA: TGCGCCAGCAGCAAGCTCGGAGGGGCCAACGTCCTGACTTTC. V and J are TRBV4-1 and TRBJ2-6; no clear D. Germline assignment: CDR1 MGHRA and CDR2 YSYEKL. This CDR3 comprises 14 residues. V gave up 5 bases and J gave up 4 bases, with 9 bases separating them.

Comments on this clonotype: Since a much larger clone is just one base distant, this may be a read error. V is TRBV6-6 and J is TRBJ2-3; possible D gene TRBD2, 6 bases. CDR1 and CDR2 from the germline V gene are MNHNY and SVGAGI (reference sequence). This CDR3 comprises 16 residues. Trimming stripped 6 bases from V and 2 bases from J, with 18 bases between. The CDR3 protein is CASRYGGGPLTDTQYF. CDR3 DNA sequence: TGTGCCAGCAGATACGGGGGAGGCCCACTCACAGATACGCAGTATTTT.

There are many counts of this clonotype. J is TRBJ2-1 and V is TRBV6-2 or TRBV6-3; 7 bases match TRBD1. V was clipped by 6 bases and J by 0 bases; unmatched bases: 8. The CDR3 runs to 16 residues. Germline V lookup: CDR1 MNHEY, CDR2 SVGEGT. The CDR3 DNA reads TGTGCCAGCAGACCAAGGACAGGACTCTCCTACAATGAGCAGTTCTTC. It encodes CASRPRTGLSYNEQFF.

As to this clonotype: This may be a read error, as it is one base from a much larger clone. The chain links TRBV6-2 or TRBV6-3 to TRBJ1-5; TRBD1 matches at 8 bases. This CDR3 comprises 15 residues. Per germline, CDR1 MNHEY and CDR2 SVGEGT. V trimming: 5 bases; J trimming: 2 bases; junction bases outside the gene matches: 5. CDR3 coding DNA: TGTGCCAGCAGTAGAAGACAGGGGTGCAATCAGCCCCAGCATTTT. As protein: CASSRRQGCNQPQHF.

This clonotype has only a few counts. The V and J genes are TRBV2 and TRBJ2-3; 15 bases align to TRBD2. Germline lookup yields CDR1 SNHLY and CDR2 FYNNEI. The CDR3 length is 17 residues. After removal of 7 bases from V and 3 bases from J, the junction contained 8 bases not matched to a gene. As DNA, the CDR3 is TGTGCCAGCATGATCGGGACTAGCGGGAGGAGTACAGATACGCAGTATTTT. This translates into CASMIGTSGRSTDTQYF.

As concerns this clonotype: No conserved phenylalanine or tryptophan is present at the end of the CDR3, so a read error is the likely explanation. The chain couples TRBV4-3 to TRBJ2-7; D perhaps matches TRBD2 (5 bases). CDR3 length: 13 residues. Germline lookup yields CDR1 LGHNA and CDR2 YSLEER. The DNA of the CDR3 is TGCGCCAGCAGTCAAGAGGGCGCGAACGAGCAGTACTCC. Its translation: CASSQEGANEQYS.

This clonotype came up a few times. A much more abundant neighbour one base away suggests this may be a read error. This sequence joins TRBV29-1 and TRBJ1-1; D perhaps matches TRBD1 (5 bases). The CDR3 consists of 13 residues. In germline, CDR1 is SQVTM, CDR2 ANQGSEA. The V gene lost 7 bases and the J gene lost 1 base, with 13 bases spanning the gap. The CDR3 sequence: CSARTRANTEAFF. The CDR3 region has the DNA TGCAGCGCTCGGACAAGGGCGAACACTGAAGCTTTCTTT. The complete variable domain, with remaining parts taken from reference TRBV29-1 and TRBJ1-1, reads SAVISQKPSRDICQRGTSLTIQCQVDSQVTMMFWYRQQPGQSLTLIATANQGSEATYESGFVIDKFPISRPNLTFSTLTVSNMSPEDSSIYLCSARTRANTEAFFGQGTRLTVV.

As to this clonotype: Being one base from a much bigger clone, this may be a read error. J is TRBJ2-7 and V is TRBV20-1, with D perhaps matching TRBD2 (5 bases). The germline V and J ends were trimmed by 3 bases and 0 bases, with 9 bases remaining between them. Per the germline V gene, CDR1 is DFQATT and CDR2 is SNEGSKA (reference sequence). The CDR3 consists of 13 residues. This CDR3 is CSARISASYEQYF. The CDR3 nucleotides read TGCAGTGCTAGGATTAGCGCCTCCTACGAGCAGTACTTC.

The V and J genes are TRBV20-1 and TRBJ2-1; TRBD2 matches 10 bases. V was pared by 4 bases and J by 4 bases, with 19 bases of the junction left unmatched. Germline values: CDR1 DFQATT, CDR2 SNEGSKA (reference sequence). The CDR3 covers 19 residues. The DNA for the CDR3 is TGCAGTGCTATAGATTGGGGCGGAGCGGGAGGGAAGATGTACAATGAGCAGTTCTTC. As protein: CSAIDWGGAGGKMYNEQFF.

Details on this clonotype: The junction departs from the called germline gene at one end, perhaps through a read error. The chain joins TRBV5-5 to TRBJ1-5; D is uncertain. Germline V CDR1 and CDR2: SGHKS, YYEKEE (reference sequence). The CDR3 loop spans 18 amino acids. CDR3 residues: CVSSLEWGAQLINQPQHF. The DNA of the CDR3 is TGTGTCAGCAGCTTGGAGTGGGGTGCCCAACTTATCAATCAACCCCAGCATTTT.

A remark on this clonotype: A clone one base away is much larger, so this may be a read error. The CDR3 region is CASNELTGSGQYF. In nucleotides, the CDR3 is TGTGCCAGCAATGAGTTAACGGGGAGTGGCCAGTACTTC. V gene TRBV6-1 combines with J gene TRBJ2-5; TRBD2 is a possible D gene (5 bases). Germline V gives CDR1 MNHNS, CDR2 SASEGT. Trimming took off 7 bases at V and 10 bases at J, with 19 bases between the two ends. This CDR3 contains 13 residues.

As regards this clonotype: One base away lies a much larger clone, so this may be a sequencing read error. V usage is TRBV20-1 and J usage is TRBJ2-5; TRBD2 matches 8 bases. Unmatched junction bases numbered 9, after V lost 5 bases and J lost 1 base. Per germline, CDR1 DFQATT and CDR2 SNEGSKA (reference sequence). This CDR3 is 15 amino acids long. As DNA, the CDR3 is TGCAGTGCTCCAACTAGCGGACGTATCCAAGAGACCCAGTACTTC. Translation gives CSAPTSGRIQETQYF.

This clonotype was seen many times. The V call is TRBV5-6, the J call TRBJ2-1, with D unclear. Per germline, CDR1 SGHDT and CDR2 YYEEEE. The CDR3 runs to 14 residues. The germline V and J ends were trimmed by 0 bases and 3 bases, with 7 bases remaining between them. For the CDR3, the DNA is TGTGCCAGCAGCTTGGATTACCACTACAATGAGCAGTTCTTC. Translating gives CASSLDYHYNEQFF.

This clonotype has a handful of counts. At one end the junction does not follow the germline gene, possibly because of a read error. The chain carries TRBV11-2 and TRBJ2-7, with 7 bases aligning to TRBD1. The CDR3 runs to 15 residues. Germline V gives CDR1 SGHAT, CDR2 FQNNGV. In DNA form, the CDR3 reads TGTGCCACCAGCTCGGGGACAGACCGGACCTACGAACAGTACTTC. Amino acids: CATSSGTDRTYEQYF. Full variable domain (outside the CDR3, taken from reference TRBV11-2 and TRBJ2-7): EAGVAQSPRYKIIEKRQSVAFWCNPISGHATLYWYQQILGQGPKLLIQFQNNGVVDDSQLPKDRFSAERLKGVDSTLKIQPAKLEDSAVYLCATSSGTDRTYEQYFGPGTRLTVT.

The chain employs TRBV6-2 or TRBV6-3 and TRBJ1-1; D is possibly TRBD1 (6 bases). The germline V gene encodes CDR1 MNHEY and CDR2 SVGEGT. The germline V and J ends were trimmed by 2 bases and 3 bases, with 13 bases remaining between them. This CDR3 comprises 15 residues. CDR3 DNA sequence: TGTGCCAGCAGTTACGCCATAGGGGGGCACACTGAAGCTTTCTTT. It encodes CASSYAIGGHTEAFF.

About this clonotype itself: The DNA is omitted, as the CDR3 cannot be located on it reliably, and the CDR3 follows TCRdb's listing. The V and J genes are TRBV28 and TRBJ2-7; TRBD1, the table's D call, was not compared with the DNA. CDR1 and CDR2 (germline): MDHEN, SYDVKM. The CDR3 is 16 amino acids in total, end residues counted. CDR3 sequence: CASSVAQGTRRGERYF.

The genes are TRBV11-2 and TRBJ1-1, with D unclear. Germline V gene data show CDR1 as SGHAT and CDR2 as FQNNGV. V was cut by 10 bases and J by 0 bases, with 24 bases left in between. This CDR3 region has 17 residues. CDR3 amino acids: CANCLAPGGILNTEAFF. CDR3 DNA: TGTGCCAACTGCTTAGCCCCGGGCGGGATATTGAACACTGAAGCTTTCTTT.